A single sample gave rise to the 8 T cell receptor beta chains below, sequenced in a study of T cell responses to AZD1222 COVID-19 vaccine. Produced via immunoSEQ multiplex PCR; TCRdb's table is partial and in-frame only. The data hold over 130,000 clones, with around 90% observed a single time. This material consisted of peripheral blood, taken 28 days after the second AZD1222 dose. These receptors were obtained from an adult who received the AZD1222 COVID-19 vaccine.

The chain has TRBV18 and TRBJ2-5; D not resolved. Germline CDR1 reads KGHSH; CDR2 reads LQKENI. Trimming removed 6 bases at V and 4 bases at J, with 12 bases between. The CDR3 covers 13 residues. DNA for the CDR3: TGTGCCAGCTCGCGTAAGCAGTCAGAGACCCAGTACTTC. This sequence encodes CASSRKQSETQYF. The whole variable domain, filled in from reference TRBV18 and TRBJ2-5, reads NAGVMQNPRHLVRRRGQEARLRCSPMKGHSHVYWYRQLPEEGLKFMVYLQKENIIDESGMPKERFSAEFPKEGPSILRIQQVVRGDSAAYFCASSRKQSETQYFGPGTRLLVL.

The sample holds one count of this clone. This rearrangement joins TRBV7-2 to TRBJ2-1; D unresolved. V was trimmed by 0 bases and J by 6 bases, leaving 12 bases between them. Germline CDR1 is SGHTA and CDR2 is FQGNSA. The CDR3 is 15 amino acids. As DNA, the CDR3 is TGTGCCAGCAGCTTAGCGCCGCGGAGCCCCAATGAGCAGTTCTTC. It codes for CASSLAPRSPNEQFF.

The chain links TRBV10-1 to TRBJ2-3, with 9 bases aligning to TRBD2. V shed 4 bases and J 2 bases; nucleotides not matched to a gene: 7. The CDR3 is made up of 16 amino acids. Germline V gene data show CDR1 as WNHNN and CDR2 as SYGVQD (reference sequence). The CDR3 DNA is TGCGCCAGCAGTGTCGGGCTAGCGGGGAACACAGATACGCAGTATTTT. It yields the protein CASSVGLAGNTDTQYF.

In its sample, this clone was seen once. The CDR3 sequence: CASATSGGYTDTQYF. The CDR3, as DNA: TGTGCCAGCGCGACTAGCGGGGGATACACAGATACGCAGTATTTT. The chain combines TRBV28 with TRBJ2-3; the match to TRBD2 covers 12 bases. Losses at the gene ends were 8 bases for V and 2 bases for J; bases not matched to a gene: 5. Germline CDR1 is MDHEN and CDR2 is SYDVKM. The CDR3 length is 15 residues.

This rearrangement joins TRBV4-1 to TRBJ1-4; tentative D call: TRBD1 (5 bases). CDR1 is MGHRA and CDR2 is YSYEKL in the germline V gene. The CDR3 totals 18 residues. Trimming cost V 2 bases and J 0 bases, with 16 bases left between them. CDR3 in amino acids: CASSQIRGGLATNEKLFF. The CDR3 DNA reads as TGCGCCAGCAGCCAAATCCGGGGGGGACTTGCAACTAATGAAAAACTGTTTTTT.

The V call is TRBV2, the J call TRBJ2-7, with 8 bases that match TRBD2. Germline V gives CDR1 SNHLY, CDR2 FYNNEI. The trim removed 4 bases at V and 1 base at J, leaving 3 bases unmatched. This CDR3 contains 14 residues. The CDR3 loop is CASSGTSPSYEQYV. CDR3 in DNA: TGTGCCAGCAGTGGGACTAGCCCTTCCTACGAGCAGTACGTC.

The rearrangement joins TRBV5-4 to TRBJ2-2; 7 bases align to TRBD2. The CDR3 totals 14 residues. In germline, CDR1 is SGHNT, CDR2 YYREEE (reference sequence). The ends lost 4 bases at V and 6 bases at J; junction bases unmatched: 6. CDR3 DNA sequence: TGTGCCAGCAGCACTAGACTAGCTTCCGGGGAGCTGTTTTTT. As protein: CASSTRLASGELFF.

This clone was detected many times. The rearrangement links TRBV24-1 to TRBJ1-1, with D tentatively TRBD1 (6 bases). V was clipped by 5 bases and J by 6 bases, with 9 bases between them. The CDR3 runs to 12 residues. Germline V gives CDR1 KGHDR, CDR2 SFDVKD. Here the CDR3 reads CATSAGAAEAFF. CDR3 sequence (DNA): TGTGCCACCAGTGCGGGGGCCGCTGAAGCTTTCTTT.